The 26 T cell receptor beta chains below come from one sample, sequenced in a study of T cells after yellow fever vaccination. TCRdb used MiXCR to reprocess the 5' RACE reads, holding one entry per CDR3 protein. The sample records around 350,000 distinct CDR3 sequences, around a tenth being singletons. The starting material was PBMCs, obtained on the day of the first yellow fever vaccination. The receptors stem from a man aged 18 to 30 who received the YFV17D yellow fever vaccine.

This clonotype occurred many times. The germline gene is not matched at one end of the junction; a read error may be the cause. The CDR3 region is CASSLDRAETGELFF. DNA of the CDR3: TGCGCCAGCAGTTTGGACAGGGCTGAGACCGGGGAGCTGTTTTTT. The V call is TRBV5-1, the J call TRBJ2-2, with 8 nucleotides matching TRBD1. Germline V gene sequence: CDR1 SGHRS, CDR2 YFSETQ. CDR3 size: 15 residues.

This clonotype has just a few counts. This chain connects TRBV3-1 to TRBJ2-5; D unclear. V shed 8 bases and J shed 4 bases, with 23 bases lying between them. CDR3 length: 16 amino acids. CDR1 is LGHDT, CDR2 YNNKEL, per germline (reference sequence). CDR3 nucleotides: TGTGCCAGCCGATTCGGGCCGAGACGGCCGGGAGAGACCCAGTACTTC. Its protein product is CASRFGPRRPGETQYF.

V gene TRBV6-5 combines with J gene TRBJ2-7; 7 bases align to TRBD2. The CDR3 has 14 residues. Germline V gene lookup returns CDR1 MNHEY and CDR2 SVGAGI. Germline trimming cut 0 bases from V and 4 bases from J; bases unmatched to any gene: 3. Written as DNA, the CDR3 is TGTGCCAGCAGTTACTCGGTGGGGGGGTACGAGCAGTACGTC. The encoded protein is CASSYSVGGYEQYV.

This clonotype was counted between two and nine times. The chain links TRBV15 to TRBJ1-1, with D unresolved. The CDR3 has 13 amino acids. V lost 0 bases, J lost 4 bases, and 6 bases lay in between. Germline assignment: CDR1 LNHNV and CDR2 YYDKDF (reference sequence). CDR3: CATSRDPFTEAFF. The CDR3 bases are TGTGCCACCAGCAGAGATCCTTTCACTGAAGCTTTCTTT. Combining the CDR3 with reference TRBV15 and TRBJ1-1 gives the whole variable domain DAMVIQNPRYQVTQFGKPVTLSCSQTLNHNVMYWYQQKSSQAPKLLFHYYDKDFNNEADTPDNFQSRRPNTSFCFLDIRSPGLGDTAMYLCATSRDPFTEAFFGQGTRLTVV.

V and J are TRBV5-1 and TRBJ1-2, with 9 nucleotides matching TRBD1. Unmatched junction bases numbered 10, after V lost 0 bases and J lost 7 bases. Germline values: CDR1 SGHRS, CDR2 YFSETQ. This CDR3 contains 16 residues. In nucleotides, the CDR3 is TGCGCCAGCAGCTTGGTGTTCCGGGACAGGGATTCTGGCTACACCTTC. This codes for CASSLVFRDRDSGYTF.

The table lists this clonotype with many counts. V gene TRBV25-1 combines with J gene TRBJ2-3, with 8 bases identical to TRBD2. The trim removed 1 base at V and 3 bases at J, leaving 6 bases unmatched. The CDR3 length is 16 residues. Germline V gene lookup returns CDR1 MGHDK and CDR2 SYGVNS. The CDR3: CASSESRRGVTDTQYF. The DNA of the CDR3 is TGTGCCAGCAGTGAATCACGGCGGGGGGTAACAGATACGCAGTATTTT.

Many counts were recorded for this clonotype. CDR3 DNA sequence: TGTGCCAGCCGACTAGGGGTGACTAGCACAGATACGCAGTATTTT. As protein: CASRLGVTSTDTQYF. V and J are TRBV6-1 and TRBJ2-3; the D gene is possibly TRBD2 (6 bases). This CDR3 is built from 15 residues. Trimming took 8 bases from V and 0 from J, leaving 15 bases between them. CDR1 is MNHNS and CDR2 is SASEGT in the germline V gene.

This clonotype was detected a few times. The CDR3 DNA is TGTGCCATCAGCCCACCGGGACAGTGCTACGAGCAGTACGTC. Encoded protein: CAISPPGQCYEQYV. The V call is TRBV10-3, the J call TRBJ2-7, with 7 bases matching TRBD1. V trimming: 6 bases; J trimming: 3 bases; junction bases outside the gene matches: 8. Germline V gene sequence: CDR1 ENHRY, CDR2 SYGVKD. The CDR3 consists of 14 residues.

This clonotype appeared many times. V usage is TRBV7-8 and J usage is TRBJ1-5; tentative D call: TRBD1 (5 bases). Germline V lookup: CDR1 SGHVS, CDR2 FQNEAQ. V dropped 1 base and J dropped 5 bases, with 12 bases sitting between them. This CDR3 is built from 15 residues. This chain's CDR3 is CASSLDGTGYQPQHF. The CDR3 bases are TGTGCCAGCAGCTTAGATGGAACAGGATATCAGCCCCAGCATTTT.

This clonotype was counted only a few times. This chain connects TRBV5-6 to TRBJ1-1; no clear D gene. This CDR3 contains 12 residues. V was trimmed by 3 bases and J by 6 bases, leaving 9 bases between them. The germline CDR1 and CDR2 sequences are SGHDT and YYEEEE. CDR3 sequence (DNA): TGTGCCAGCAGCTGGGGTGACGCTGAAGCTTTCTTT. Translated: CASSWGDAEAFF. Based on the CDR3 plus reference TRBV5-6 and TRBJ1-1, the full variable domain is DAGVTQSPTHLIKTRGQQVTLRCSPKSGHDTVSWYQQALGQGPQFIFQYYEEEERQRGNFPDRFSGHQFPNYSSELNVNALLLGDSALYLCASSWGDAEAFFGQGTRLTVV.

This clonotype was observed a handful of times. The V gene is TRBV7-6, the J gene TRBJ2-7, with a tentative D call TRBD1 (5 bases). The V gene lost 5 bases and the J gene lost 5 bases, with 16 bases spanning the gap. CDR3 length equals 14 residues. Germline values: CDR1 SGHVS, CDR2 FNYEAQ. The DNA for the CDR3 is TGTGCCAGCAGCCCTCGGGCAGGGAATCACGAGCAGTACGTC. Its translation is CASSPRAGNHEQYV.

The chain is built from TRBV12-3 or TRBV12-4 and TRBJ2-1; 7 bases align to TRBD2. V shed 2 bases and J 9 bases; nucleotides not matched to a gene: 7. This CDR3 is built from 14 residues. The CDR3 nucleotides read TGTGCCAGCAGTTTATTCGGGGGGTTTGCTGAGCAGTTCTTC. It yields the protein CASSLFGGFAEQFF.

This clonotype has just a few counts. This chain joins TRBV7-9 and TRBJ1-6, with D uncertain. This CDR3 contains 17 residues. CDR1 is SEHNR and CDR2 is FQNEAQ in the germline V gene (reference sequence). V was trimmed by 2 bases and J by 4 bases, leaving 15 bases between them. This chain's CDR3 is CASSLYKATFYNSPLHF. CDR3 bases: TGTGCCAGCAGCTTATATAAGGCCACCTTTTATAATTCACCCCTCCACTTT. The full variable domain, completed using reference TRBV7-9 and TRBJ1-6, is DTGVSQNPRHKITKRGQNVTFRCDPISEHNRLYWYRQTLGQGPEFLTYFQNEAQLEKSRLLSDRFSAERPKGSFSTLEIQRTEQGDSAMYLCASSLYKATFYNSPLHFGNGTRLTVT.

This chain links TRBV20-1 with TRBJ2-6, with 10 bases lining up with TRBD1. The V gene's germline CDR1 is DFQATT and CDR2 SNEGSKA (reference sequence). The CDR3 sequence is 17 residues long. After removal of 5 bases from V and 0 bases from J, the junction contained 7 bases not matched to a gene. The CDR3 DNA follows: TGCAGTGCTCCTTTAAGGACAGGGGGCTCTGGGGCCAACGTCCTGACTTTC. It translates to CSAPLRTGGSGANVLTF.

This clonotype was found a few times. The rearrangement joins TRBV5-1 to TRBJ2-5; 7 nucleotides line up with TRBD2. Unmatched junction bases numbered 10, after V lost 3 bases and J lost 5 bases. The CDR3 sequence is 15 residues long. Germline-derived CDR1 and CDR2 are SGHRS and YFSETQ. The CDR3 sequence: CASSSSTSRLETQYF. CDR3 nucleotides: TGCGCCAGCAGCTCTTCGACTAGCAGGTTGGAGACCCAGTACTTC. Complete variable domain (other parts from reference TRBV5-1 and TRBJ2-5): KAGVTQTPRYLIKTRGQQVTLSCSPISGHRSVSWYQQTPGQGLQFLFEYFSETQRNKGNFPGRFSGRQFSNSRSEMNVSTLELGDSALYLCASSSSTSRLETQYFGPGTRLLVL.

This rearrangement joins TRBV5-1 to TRBJ2-6; D ambiguous. The CDR3 has 11 residues. V shed 7 bases and J shed 1 base, with 0 bases lying between them. Germline values: CDR1 SGHRS, CDR2 YFSETQ. The CDR3 nucleotides read TGCGCCAGCTCTGGGGCCAACGTCCTGACTTTC. This codes for CASSGANVLTF.

The J gene is TRBJ2-2, the V gene TRBV6-2 or TRBV6-3; D may be TRBD1 (6 bases). The CDR3 length is 16 residues. V shed 7 bases and J shed 4 bases, with 19 bases lying between them. Looked up from germline, CDR1 is MNHEY and CDR2 is SVGEGT. This CDR3 is CASTRTYGTPTGELFF. CDR3 DNA: TGTGCCAGCACCAGGACATACGGGACACCCACCGGGGAGCTGTTTTTT.

The DNA for the CDR3 is TGTGCCAGTAGTAAAGATCAGCCCCAGCATTTT. Protein: CASSKDQPQHF. The chain combines TRBV19 with TRBJ1-5; no clear D. Trimming left V 4 bases short and J 5 bases short, with 3 bases between. CDR1 LNHDA and CDR2 SQIVND come from the germline V gene (reference sequence). The CDR3 contains 11 residues.

The chain uses TRBV10-3 and TRBJ2-5, with 8 bases matching TRBD1. The CDR3 runs 12 residues. Germline CDR1 ENHRY, CDR2 SYGVKD. V shed 10 bases and J 2 bases; nucleotides not matched to a gene: 3. CDR3 region: CATDRGQETQYF. The CDR3 DNA sequence: TGTGCCACCGACAGGGGACAAGAGACCCAGTACTTC.

This clonotype has just a few counts. The chain uses TRBV7-2 and TRBJ1-3; D uncertain. This CDR3 comprises 15 residues. V lost 6 bases and J 2 bases, leaving 14 bases between the germline ends. Per the germline V gene, CDR1 is SGHTA and CDR2 is FQGNSA. The CDR3 DNA reads TGTGCCAGCAGTTCTGACCCGCTCGCTGGAAACACCATATATTTT. It is translated as CASSSDPLAGNTIYF.

The V call is TRBV12-3 or TRBV12-4, the J call TRBJ2-7; 10 nucleotides match TRBD2. This CDR3 spans 15 amino acids. With V trimmed by 2 bases and J by 3 bases, 4 bases remained unmatched. CDR3 sequence reads: CASSLSSGGVYEQYF. The CDR3 coding sequence is TGTGCCAGCAGTTTATCTAGCGGGGGCGTCTACGAGCAGTACTTC.

The chain combines TRBV5-1 with TRBJ2-7; possible D gene TRBD2, 6 bases. Germline assignment: CDR1 SGHRS and CDR2 YFSETQ. This CDR3 region has 14 residues. Trimming cost V 3 bases and J 4 bases, with 14 bases left between them. CDR3: CASSWHRERYEQYV. CDR3 bases: TGCGCCAGCAGCTGGCATCGGGAGAGATACGAGCAGTACGTC.

The V and J genes are TRBV2 and TRBJ1-6; the match to TRBD1 covers 7 bases. Trimming cost V 6 bases and J 3 bases; bases outside gene matches: 5. In germline, CDR1 is SNHLY, CDR2 FYNNEI. The CDR3 length is 15 residues. CDR3 amino acids: CASRESGGYNSPLHF. The CDR3 DNA reads as TGTGCCAGCAGGGAGTCAGGGGGCTATAATTCACCCCTCCACTTT.

This clonotype was counted between two and nine times. The V and J genes are TRBV7-6 and TRBJ2-2; D not certain. V shed 5 bases and J shed 2 bases, with 12 bases lying between them. This CDR3 region has 15 residues. Looked up from germline, CDR1 is SGHVS and CDR2 is FNYEAQ. The CDR3, as DNA: TGTGCCAGCAGCGGGCCGGACCATAACACCGGGGAGCTGTTTTTT. It codes for CASSGPDHNTGELFF.

V and J are TRBV4-1 and TRBJ2-7; TRBD2 aligns across 8 bases. After removal of 5 bases from V and 0 bases from J, the junction contained 6 bases not matched to a gene. The CDR3 loop spans 15 amino acids. Germline assignment: CDR1 MGHRA and CDR2 YSYEKL. The CDR3 loop reads CASSMTSAYSYEQYF. The CDR3 DNA reads TGCGCCAGCAGCATGACTAGCGCTTACTCCTACGAGCAGTACTTC.

V is TRBV24-1 and J is TRBJ1-3, with a possible D match to TRBD1 (5 bases). Germline lookup yields CDR1 KGHDR and CDR2 SFDVKD. This CDR3 is 14 amino acids long. The V end was cut by 6 bases, the J end by 1 base, with 9 bases between. CDR3 DNA: TGTGCCACCAGTAGCGGGACGTCTGGAAACACCATATATTTT. Its translation: CATSSGTSGNTIYF.